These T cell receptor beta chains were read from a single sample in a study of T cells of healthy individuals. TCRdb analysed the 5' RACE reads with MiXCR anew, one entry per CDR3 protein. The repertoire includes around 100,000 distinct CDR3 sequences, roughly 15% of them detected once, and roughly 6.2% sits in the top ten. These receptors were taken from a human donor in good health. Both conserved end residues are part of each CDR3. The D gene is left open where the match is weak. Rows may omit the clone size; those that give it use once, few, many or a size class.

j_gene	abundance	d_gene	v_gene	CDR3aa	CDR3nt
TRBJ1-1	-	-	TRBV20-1	CSARGGNTEAFF	TGCAGTGCTAGAGGTGGGAACACTGAAGCTTTCTTT
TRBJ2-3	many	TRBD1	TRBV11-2	CASSFLQGDTDTQYF	TGTGCCAGCAGCTTTTTACAGGGGGACACAGATACGCAGTATTTT
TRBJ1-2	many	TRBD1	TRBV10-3	CAISEPGQGYYGYTF	TGTGCCATCAGTGAACCGGGACAGGGGTACTATGGCTACACCTTC
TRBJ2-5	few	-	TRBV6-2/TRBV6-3	CASRLRETQYF	TGTGCCAGCAGACTCAGAGAGACCCAGTACTTC
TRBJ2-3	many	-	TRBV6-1	CASSEGPFGGTSTDTQYF	TGTGCCAGCAGTGAAGGACCCTTTGGCGGGACCAGCACAGATACGCAGTATTTT
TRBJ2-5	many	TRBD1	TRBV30	CAWKLQGARVETQYF	TGTGCCTGGAAGCTCCAGGGGGCCCGGGTGGAGACCCAGTACTTC
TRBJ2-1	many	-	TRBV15	CATSRARTHEQFF	TGTGCCACCAGCAGAGCCCGCACCCATGAGCAGTTCTTC
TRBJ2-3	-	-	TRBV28	CASTPDLTPDTQYF	TGTGCCAGCACCCCGGACCTTACTCCAGATACGCAGTATTTT
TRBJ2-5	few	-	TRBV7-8	CASSRRGAGETQYF	TGTGCCAGCAGCCGACGGGGGGCCGGGGAGACCCAGTACTTC
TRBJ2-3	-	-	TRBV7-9	CASSQVIGPDTQYF	TGTGCCAGCAGCCAAGTGATCGGGCCAGATACGCAGTATTTT
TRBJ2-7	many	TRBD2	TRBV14	CASSQLAGGPNEQYF	TGTGCCAGCAGCCAGCTAGCGGGAGGGCCAAACGAGCAGTACTTC
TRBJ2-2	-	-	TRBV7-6	CASSTGPNTGELFF	TGTGCCAGCAGCACAGGACCGAACACCGGGGAGCTGTTTTTT
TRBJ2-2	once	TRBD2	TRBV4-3	CASSVLAGNTGELFF	TGCGCCAGCAGCGTTTTAGCGGGGAACACCGGGGAGCTGTTTTTT
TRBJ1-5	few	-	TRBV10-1	CASNTGFYSNQPQHF	TGCGCCAGCAATACAGGTTTCTATAGCAATCAGCCCCAGCATTTT
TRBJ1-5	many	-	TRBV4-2	CASSQDSGNQPQHF	TGTGCCAGCAGCCAAGATTCAGGCAATCAGCCCCAGCATTTT
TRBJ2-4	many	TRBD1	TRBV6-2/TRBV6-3	CASTQGAIQYF	TGTGCCAGCACCCAGGGGGCGATTCAGTACTTC
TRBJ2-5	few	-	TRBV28	CASSIPEAQYF	TGTGCCAGCAGCATTCCCGAGGCCCAGTACTTC
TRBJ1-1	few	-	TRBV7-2	CASSIYGGGTTEAFF	TGTGCCAGCAGCATCTATGGTGGGGGGACCACTGAAGCTTTCTTT
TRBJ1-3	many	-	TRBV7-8	CASSLNSPNSGNTIYF	TGTGCCAGCAGCTTAAATTCCCCAAACTCTGGAAACACCATATATTTT
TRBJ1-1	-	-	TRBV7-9	CASSLSRVLNTEAFF	TGTGCCAGCAGCCTTTCCAGGGTCCTGAACACTGAAGCTTTCTTT
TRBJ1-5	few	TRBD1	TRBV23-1	CASPRGGGQPQHF	TGCGCCAGCCCAAGAGGGGGCGGTCAGCCCCAGCATTTT
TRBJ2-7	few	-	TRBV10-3	CAIRSSSYEQYF	TGTGCCATCAGGTCGAGCTCCTACGAGCAGTACTTC
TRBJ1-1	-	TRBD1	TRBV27	CASSSGTGPTEAFF	TGTGCCAGCAGTTCCGGGACAGGGCCCACTGAAGCTTTCTTT
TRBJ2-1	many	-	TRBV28	CASSPVFQALGEYNEQFF	TGTGCCAGCAGTCCCGTTTTTCAGGCGCTGGGGGAATACAATGAGCAGTTCTTC
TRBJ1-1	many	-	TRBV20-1	CSAGGWGTEAFF	TGCAGTGCTGGGGGCTGGGGGACTGAAGCTTTCTTT
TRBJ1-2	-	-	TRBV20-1	CSARIQNYGYTF	TGCAGTGCTAGGATCCAGAACTATGGCTACACCTTC
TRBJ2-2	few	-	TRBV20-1	CSARAGYPNTGELFF	TGCAGTGCTAGAGCCGGATACCCGAACACCGGGGAGCTGTTTTTT
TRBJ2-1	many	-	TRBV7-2	CASSLDSSSYNEQFF	TGTGCCAGCAGCTTAGACAGCAGCTCCTACAATGAGCAGTTCTTC
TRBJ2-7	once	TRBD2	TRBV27	CASSLSGGDYEQYF	TGTGCCAGCAGTTTAAGTGGGGGGGACTACGAGCAGTACTTC
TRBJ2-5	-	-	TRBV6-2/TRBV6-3	CASSYIRGSETQYF	TGTGCCAGCAGTTACATCAGGGGATCCGAGACCCAGTACTTC
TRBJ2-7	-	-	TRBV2	CASSETSYEQYF	TGTGCCAGCAGTGAAACGAGCTACGAGCAGTACTTC
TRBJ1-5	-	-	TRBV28	CASSPSGGHNQPQHF	TGTGCCAGCAGTCCCTCCGGGGGCCACAATCAGCCCCAGCATTTT
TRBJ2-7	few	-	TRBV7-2	CASSTAGPYEQYF	TGTGCCAGCAGTACTGCGGGTCCCTACGAGCAGTACTTC
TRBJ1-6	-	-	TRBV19	CASSFKGGGVENSPLHF	TGTGCCAGTAGCTTTAAGGGCGGCGGAGTGGAGAATTCACCCCTCCACTTT
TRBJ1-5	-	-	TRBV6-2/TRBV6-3	CASSHDAGGHQPQHF	TGTGCCAGCAGTCACGACGCGGGGGGCCATCAGCCCCAGCATTTT
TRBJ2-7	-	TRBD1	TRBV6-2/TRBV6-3	CAIGTGFYEQYF	TGTGCCATCGGGACAGGGTTCTACGAGCAGTACTTC
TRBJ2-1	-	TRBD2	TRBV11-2	CASSPTSGSPGNEQFF	TGTGCCAGCAGCCCAACTAGCGGGAGCCCCGGGAATGAGCAGTTCTTC
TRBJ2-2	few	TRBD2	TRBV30	CATSSGGSNTGELFF	TGTGCCACATCTAGCGGGGGGTCCAACACCGGGGAGCTGTTTTTT
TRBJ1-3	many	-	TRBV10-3	CAISAGVPGNTIYF	TGTGCCATCAGTGCAGGGGTCCCTGGAAACACCATATATTTT
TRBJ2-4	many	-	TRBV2	CASVAGRGKNIQYF	TGTGCCAGCGTTGCTGGCAGGGGCAAAAACATTCAGTACTTC
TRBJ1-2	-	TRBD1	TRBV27	CASRRQGVDYGYTF	TGTGCCAGCAGGAGACAGGGGGTCGACTATGGCTACACCTTC
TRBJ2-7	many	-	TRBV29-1	CSVDTSYEQYF	TGCAGCGTTGACACCTCCTACGAGCAGTACTTC
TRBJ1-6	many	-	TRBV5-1	CASSGGWGASYNSPLHF	TGCGCCAGCAGCGGAGGGTGGGGAGCGTCCTATAATTCACCCCTCCACTTT
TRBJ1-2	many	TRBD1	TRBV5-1	CASSLAGGGDYGYTF	TGCGCCAGCAGCTTGGCGGGAGGGGGCGACTATGGCTACACCTTC
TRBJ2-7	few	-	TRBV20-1	CSAPPPTSNYEQYF	TGCAGTGCTCCTCCCCCCACTAGCAACTACGAGCAGTACTTC
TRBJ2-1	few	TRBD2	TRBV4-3	CASSQGKRGYYNEQFF	TGCGCCAGCAGCCAAGGGAAGCGGGGGTATTACAATGAGCAGTTCTTC
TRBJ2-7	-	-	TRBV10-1	CASSEARGSHEQYF	TGCGCCAGCAGTGAGGCTAGGGGGTCCCACGAGCAGTACTTC
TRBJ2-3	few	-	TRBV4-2	CASSQETGSTDTQYF	TGTGCCAGCAGCCAAGAGACGGGGAGCACAGATACGCAGTATTTT
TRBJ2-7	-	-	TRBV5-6	CASRAIRDSVQEQYF	TGTGCCAGCAGGGCAATCAGGGATTCGGTACAAGAGCAGTACTTC
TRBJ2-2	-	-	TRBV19	CASNTGPGGELFF	TGTGCCAGTAACACTGGACCGGGCGGGGAGCTGTTTTTT
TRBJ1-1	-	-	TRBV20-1	CSARDPPRWGAEAFF	TGCAGTGCTAGAGATCCCCCCAGATGGGGGGCTGAAGCTTTCTTT
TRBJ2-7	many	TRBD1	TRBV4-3	CASSQDTGDLYEQYF	TGCGCCAGCAGCCAAGACACAGGGGATCTCTACGAGCAGTACTTC
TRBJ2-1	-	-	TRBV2	CASSVYEQFF	TGTGCCAGCAGTGTCTATGAGCAGTTCTTC
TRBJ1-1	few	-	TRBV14	CASSQDLRWSEAFF	TGTGCCAGCAGCCAAGATCTAAGGTGGTCTGAAGCTTTCTTT